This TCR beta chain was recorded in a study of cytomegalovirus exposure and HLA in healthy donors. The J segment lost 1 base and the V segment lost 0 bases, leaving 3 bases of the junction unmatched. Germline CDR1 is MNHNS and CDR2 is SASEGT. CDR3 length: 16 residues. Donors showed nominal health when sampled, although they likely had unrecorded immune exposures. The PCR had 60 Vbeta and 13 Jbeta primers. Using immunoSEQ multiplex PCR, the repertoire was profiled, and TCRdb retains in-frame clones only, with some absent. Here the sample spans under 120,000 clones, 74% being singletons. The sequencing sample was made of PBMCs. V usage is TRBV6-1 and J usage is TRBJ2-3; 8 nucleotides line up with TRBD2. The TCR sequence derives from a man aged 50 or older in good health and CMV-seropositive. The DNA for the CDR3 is TGTGCCAGCAGTGAAGCCGGGGGGGCAGGCACAGATACGCAGTATTTT. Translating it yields CASSEAGGAGTDTQYF.